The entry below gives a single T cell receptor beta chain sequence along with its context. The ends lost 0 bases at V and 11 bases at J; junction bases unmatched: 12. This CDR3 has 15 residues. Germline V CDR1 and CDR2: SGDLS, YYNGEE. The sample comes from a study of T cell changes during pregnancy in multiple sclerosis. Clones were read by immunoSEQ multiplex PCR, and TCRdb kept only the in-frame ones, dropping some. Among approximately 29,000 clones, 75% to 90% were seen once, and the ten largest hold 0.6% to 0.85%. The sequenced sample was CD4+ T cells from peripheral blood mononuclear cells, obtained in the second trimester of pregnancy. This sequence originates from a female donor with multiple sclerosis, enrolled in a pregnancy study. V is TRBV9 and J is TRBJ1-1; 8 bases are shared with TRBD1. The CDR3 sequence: CASSVGWQGAFEAFF. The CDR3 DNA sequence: TGTGCCAGCAGCGTAGGATGGCAGGGGGCTTTCGAGGCTTTCTTT.